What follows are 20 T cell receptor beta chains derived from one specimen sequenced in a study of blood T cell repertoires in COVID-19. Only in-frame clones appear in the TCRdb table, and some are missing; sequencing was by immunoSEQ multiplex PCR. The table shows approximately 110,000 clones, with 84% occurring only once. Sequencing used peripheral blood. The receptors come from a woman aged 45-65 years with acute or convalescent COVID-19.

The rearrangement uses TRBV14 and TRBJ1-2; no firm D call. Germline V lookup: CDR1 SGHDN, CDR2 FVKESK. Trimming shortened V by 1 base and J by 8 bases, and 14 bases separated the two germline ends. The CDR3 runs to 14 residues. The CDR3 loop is CASSQVAASGGYTF. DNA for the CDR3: TGTGCCAGCAGCCAAGTAGCTGCGAGTGGGGGCTACACCTTC.

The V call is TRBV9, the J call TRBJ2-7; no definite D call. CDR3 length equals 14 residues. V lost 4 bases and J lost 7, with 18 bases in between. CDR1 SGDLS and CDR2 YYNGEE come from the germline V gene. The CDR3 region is CASSPGVAEIEQYF. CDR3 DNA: TGTGCCAGCAGCCCCGGAGTAGCCGAGATAGAGCAGTACTTC.

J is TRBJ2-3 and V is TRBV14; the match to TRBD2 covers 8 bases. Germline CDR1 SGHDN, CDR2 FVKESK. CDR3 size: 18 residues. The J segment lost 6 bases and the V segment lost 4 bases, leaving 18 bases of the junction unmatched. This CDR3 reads CASSPIRYYAGGKDTQYF. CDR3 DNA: TGTGCCAGCAGCCCTATACGCTACTATGCGGGGGGCAAGGATACGCAGTATTTT.

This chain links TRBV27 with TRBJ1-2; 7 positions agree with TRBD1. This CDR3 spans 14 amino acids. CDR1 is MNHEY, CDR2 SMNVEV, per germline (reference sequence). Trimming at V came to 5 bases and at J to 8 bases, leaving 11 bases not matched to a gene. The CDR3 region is CASSHRQGIAGYTF. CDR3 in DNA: TGTGCCAGCAGTCATAGACAGGGAATTGCGGGCTACACCTTC.

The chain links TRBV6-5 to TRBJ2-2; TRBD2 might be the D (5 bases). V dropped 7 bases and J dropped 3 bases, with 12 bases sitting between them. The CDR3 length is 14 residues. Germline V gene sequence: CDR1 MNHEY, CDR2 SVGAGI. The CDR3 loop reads CASIEGRYTGELFF. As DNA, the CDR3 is TGTGCCAGCATAGAGGGCAGATACACCGGGGAGCTGTTTTTT.

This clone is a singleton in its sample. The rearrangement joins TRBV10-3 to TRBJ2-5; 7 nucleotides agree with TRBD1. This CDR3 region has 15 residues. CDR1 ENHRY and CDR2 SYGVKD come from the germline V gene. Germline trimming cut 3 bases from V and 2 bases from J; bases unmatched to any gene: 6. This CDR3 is CAISDATGPQETQYF. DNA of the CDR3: TGTGCCATCAGTGATGCGACAGGGCCACAAGAGACCCAGTACTTC.

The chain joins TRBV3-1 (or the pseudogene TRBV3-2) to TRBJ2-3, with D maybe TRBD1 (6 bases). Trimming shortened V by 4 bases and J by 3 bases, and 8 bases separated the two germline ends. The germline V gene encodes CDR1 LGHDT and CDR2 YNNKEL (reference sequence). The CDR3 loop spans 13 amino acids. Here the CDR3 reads CASSPTGTDTQYF. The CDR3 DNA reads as TGTGCCAGCAGCCCCACAGGGACAGATACGCAGTATTTT.

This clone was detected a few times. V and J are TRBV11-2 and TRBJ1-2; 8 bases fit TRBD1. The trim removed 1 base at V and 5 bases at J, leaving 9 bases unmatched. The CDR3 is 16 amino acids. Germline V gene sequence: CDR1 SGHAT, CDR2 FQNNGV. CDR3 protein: CASSLVARDRYYGYTF. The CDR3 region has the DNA TGTGCCAGCAGCTTAGTAGCGCGGGACAGGTATTATGGCTACACCTTC.

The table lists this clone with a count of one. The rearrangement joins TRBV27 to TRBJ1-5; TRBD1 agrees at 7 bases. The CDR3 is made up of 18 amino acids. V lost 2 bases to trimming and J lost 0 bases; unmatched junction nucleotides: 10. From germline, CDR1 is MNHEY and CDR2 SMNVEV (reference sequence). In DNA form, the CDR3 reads TGTGCCAGCAGTTTACATAAACGACAGGGATATAGCAATCAGCCCCAGCATTTT. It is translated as CASSLHKRQGYSNQPQHF.

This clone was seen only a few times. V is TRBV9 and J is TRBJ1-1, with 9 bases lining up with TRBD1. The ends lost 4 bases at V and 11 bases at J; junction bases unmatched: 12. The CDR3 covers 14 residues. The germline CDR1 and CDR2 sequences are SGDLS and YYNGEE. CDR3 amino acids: CASSPTLGQGMAFF. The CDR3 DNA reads TGTGCCAGCAGCCCGACGTTGGGACAGGGAATGGCTTTCTTT.

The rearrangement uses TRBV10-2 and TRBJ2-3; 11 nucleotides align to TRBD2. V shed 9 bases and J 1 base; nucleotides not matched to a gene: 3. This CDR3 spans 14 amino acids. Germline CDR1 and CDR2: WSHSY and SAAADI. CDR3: CASTLAGGTDTQYF. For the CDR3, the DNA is TGCGCCAGTACACTAGCGGGGGGCACAGATACGCAGTATTTT.

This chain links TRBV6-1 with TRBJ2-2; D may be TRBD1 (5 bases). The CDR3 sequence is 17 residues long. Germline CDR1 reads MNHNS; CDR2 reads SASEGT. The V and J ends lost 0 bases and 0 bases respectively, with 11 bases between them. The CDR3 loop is CASSEAARTTNTGELFF. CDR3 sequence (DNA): TGTGCCAGCAGTGAAGCGGCCCGGACAACGAACACCGGGGAGCTGTTTTTT.

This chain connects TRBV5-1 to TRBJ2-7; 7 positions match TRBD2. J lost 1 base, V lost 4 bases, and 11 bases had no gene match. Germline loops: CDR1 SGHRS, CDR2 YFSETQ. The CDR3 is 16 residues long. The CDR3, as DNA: TGCGCCAGCAGCCCGCGTACTAGCGCGGTATCCTACGAGCAGTACTTC. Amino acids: CASSPRTSAVSYEQYF.

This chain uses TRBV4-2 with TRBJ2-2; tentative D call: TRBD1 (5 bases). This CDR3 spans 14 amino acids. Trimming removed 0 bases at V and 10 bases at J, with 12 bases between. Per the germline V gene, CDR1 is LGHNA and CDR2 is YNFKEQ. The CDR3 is CASSQDSRVAELFF. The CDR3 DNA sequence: TGTGCCAGCAGCCAAGATTCCAGGGTGGCGGAGCTGTTTTTT.

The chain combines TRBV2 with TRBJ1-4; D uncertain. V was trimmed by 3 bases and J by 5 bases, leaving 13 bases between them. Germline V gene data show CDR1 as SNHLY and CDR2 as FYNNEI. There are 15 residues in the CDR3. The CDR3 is CASSDSGLGNEKLFF. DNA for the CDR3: TGTGCCAGCAGTGATAGCGGGCTGGGGAATGAAAAACTGTTTTTT.

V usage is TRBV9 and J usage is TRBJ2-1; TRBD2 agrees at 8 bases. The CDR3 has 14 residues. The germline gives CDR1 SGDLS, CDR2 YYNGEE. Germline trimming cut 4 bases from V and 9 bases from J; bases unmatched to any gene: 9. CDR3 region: CASSPGTSLGEQFF. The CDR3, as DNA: TGTGCCAGCAGCCCCGGGACTAGTTTGGGTGAGCAGTTCTTC.

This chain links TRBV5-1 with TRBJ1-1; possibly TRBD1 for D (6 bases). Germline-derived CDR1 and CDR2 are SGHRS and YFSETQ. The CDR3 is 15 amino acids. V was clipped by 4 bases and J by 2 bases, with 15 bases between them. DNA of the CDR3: TGCGCCAGCAGCCTCATGACAGGAGTCAACACTGAAGCTTTCTTT. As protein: CASSLMTGVNTEAFF.

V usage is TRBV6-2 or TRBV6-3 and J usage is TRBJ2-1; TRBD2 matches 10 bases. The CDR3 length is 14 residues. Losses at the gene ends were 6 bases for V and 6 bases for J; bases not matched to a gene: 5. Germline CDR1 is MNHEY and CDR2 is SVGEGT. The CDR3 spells CASSQRGGRNEQFF. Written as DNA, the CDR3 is TGTGCCAGCAGCCAGCGGGGGGGCCGCAATGAGCAGTTCTTC.

The CDR3 nucleotides read TGTGCCACCAGTGAATTGAGACAGGGAATCAATCAGCCCCAGCATTTT. This gives the protein CATSELRQGINQPQHF. V gene TRBV24-1 combines with J gene TRBJ1-5; 7 nucleotides line up with TRBD1. The CDR3 spans 16 residues. Germline values: CDR1 KGHDR, CDR2 SFDVKD. J gave up 3 bases and V 4 bases, and 8 bases lay outside the gene matches.

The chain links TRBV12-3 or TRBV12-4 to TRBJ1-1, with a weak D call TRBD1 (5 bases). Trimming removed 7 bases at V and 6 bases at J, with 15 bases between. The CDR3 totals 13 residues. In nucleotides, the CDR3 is TGTGCCAGCACGCCAAGGGGATGGGCTGAAGCTTTCTTT. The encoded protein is CASTPRGWAEAFF.